This T cell receptor (beta chain) was documented in a study of T cell responses to AZD1222 COVID-19 vaccine listed by TCRdb under 2021. Some background on the complete study: A total of 233 trial participants underwent TCR sequencing, of whom about 210 had received two doses of AZD1222 and 26 had received two doses of the MenACWY control vaccine. Trial participants were enrolled into age subgroups of 18-55, 56-69 and 70-plus years, which contained about 150, 27 and 61 TCR-sequenced participants, respectively.

What the time point label conveys for this sample: about 28 days (+/-7) after the second vaccine dose. Because spike-specific TCR depth and breadth did not differ between the two schedules, AZD1222 recipients who got a second dose at roughly 4 weeks were pooled with those who got a second dose at roughly 12 weeks. Vaccinee samples came from UK trials COV001 and COV002, including a single-blind randomized controlled phase 2/3 trial of AZD1222 (ChAdOx1 nCoV-19) in healthy adults. For TCRbeta chain sequencing, PBMC samples from trial participants were taken at day 0 and at day 28 after the second dose. Relative to germline, V is 3 bases shorter and J is 4 bases shorter, with 7 bases between their ends. From its cysteine to its phenylalanine, the CDR3 spans 13 amino acids. This entry keeps only the CDR3 DNA: 39 bases, framed from base 1. As encoded in the germline V gene, CDR1 is MDHEN while CDR2 is SYDVKM.

A word on this clone: Its cognate antigen has yet to be identified. No per-base quality is available; no much larger clone lies one base away.

The CDR3 regions of human TCRbeta chains were analyzed by immunosequencing. The paper's processing steps were these. Repertoire TCRs were matched against a reference library of SARS-CoV-2-specific TCRs generated with the MIRA antigen-specificity platform. Breadth meant the fraction of unique TCRs that were SARS-CoV-2-associated, whereas depth meant the fraction of total T cells that were SARS-CoV-2-associated. Each spike-specific TCR was assigned to its reactive spike region and to a CD4 or CD8 class using the MIRA data. Log10-transformed breadth and depth values were compared by one-way ANOVA with Sidak's multiple comparisons tests. TCRdb re-hosts the immuneACCESS table, in-frame sequences only. Its copies lack some clones; in the studies checked, an unresolved V gene accounts for under half of them, and the cause for the rest is not known. D and trimming come from the DNA, and the V and J calls and clone size come from that table. The sample data list roughly 100,000 clones, and 90% to 95% of these were observed just once. The ten top clones hold 6.5% to 10% of the sample.

Summary of the overall study and its limitations: Most participants were white British and females outnumbered males, and the authors suggested that clonal diversity may have been underestimated. The whole spike protein was spanned by vaccine-associated CD4 TCRs, and dominant responses were seen in regions 160-218 and 743-854. Because no day 14 peak-response samples were available, repertoires were characterized only after the peak T cell response. In the small 56-69-year group, the increase in depth fell short of significance, most likely because of low power. Spike-specific TCR breadth and depth rose significantly after two AZD1222 doses compared with day 0 and with MenACWY recipients. Conclusions about previously exposed vaccinees are limited because only six or seven AZD1222 recipients were SARS-CoV-2 seropositive at baseline. Nearly half of unique spike-specific TCRs reportedly recognized epitopes outside regions mutated in the B.1.351 and B.1.1.7 variants.

The source is an adult who received the AZD1222 COVID-19 vaccine. This receptor chain uses TRBV28 and TRBJ2-4; no D gene call is confident. This sample comprised peripheral blood, obtained 28 days after the second AZD1222 dose. Read as DNA, the sequence is TGTGCCAGCAGTTTTGAGAGGAAAAACATTCAGTACTTC. The encoded protein is CASSFERKNIQYF.